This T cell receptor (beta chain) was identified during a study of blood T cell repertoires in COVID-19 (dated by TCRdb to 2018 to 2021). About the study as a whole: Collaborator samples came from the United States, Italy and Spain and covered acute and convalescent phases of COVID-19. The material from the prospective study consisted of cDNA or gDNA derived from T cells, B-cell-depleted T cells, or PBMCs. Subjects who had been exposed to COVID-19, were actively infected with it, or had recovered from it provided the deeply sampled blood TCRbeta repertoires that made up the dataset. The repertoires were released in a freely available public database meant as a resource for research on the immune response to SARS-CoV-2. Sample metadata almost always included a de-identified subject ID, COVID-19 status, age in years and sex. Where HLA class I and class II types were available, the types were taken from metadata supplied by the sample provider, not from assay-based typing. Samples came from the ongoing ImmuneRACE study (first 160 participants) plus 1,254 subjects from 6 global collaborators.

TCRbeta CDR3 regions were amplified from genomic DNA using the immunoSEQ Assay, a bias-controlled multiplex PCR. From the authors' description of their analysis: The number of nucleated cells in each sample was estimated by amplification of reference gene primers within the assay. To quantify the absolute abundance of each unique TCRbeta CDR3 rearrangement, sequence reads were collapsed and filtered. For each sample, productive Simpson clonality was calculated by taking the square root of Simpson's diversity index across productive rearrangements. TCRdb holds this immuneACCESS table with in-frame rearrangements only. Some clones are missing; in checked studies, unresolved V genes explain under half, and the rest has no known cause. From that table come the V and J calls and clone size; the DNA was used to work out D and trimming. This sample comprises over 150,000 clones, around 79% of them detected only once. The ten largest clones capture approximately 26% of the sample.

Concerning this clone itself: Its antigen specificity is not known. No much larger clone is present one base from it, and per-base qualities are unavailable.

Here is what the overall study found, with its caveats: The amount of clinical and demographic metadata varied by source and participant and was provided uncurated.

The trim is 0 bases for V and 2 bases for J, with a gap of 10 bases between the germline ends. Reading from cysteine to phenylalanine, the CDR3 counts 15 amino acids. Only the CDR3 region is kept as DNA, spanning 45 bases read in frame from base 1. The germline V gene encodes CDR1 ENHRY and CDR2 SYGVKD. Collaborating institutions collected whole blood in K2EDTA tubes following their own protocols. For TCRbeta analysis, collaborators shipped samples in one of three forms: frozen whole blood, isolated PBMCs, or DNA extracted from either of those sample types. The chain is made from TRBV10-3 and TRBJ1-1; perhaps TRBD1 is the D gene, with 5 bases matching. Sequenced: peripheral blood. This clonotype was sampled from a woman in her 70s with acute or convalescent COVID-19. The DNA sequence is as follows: TGTGCCATCAGTGAGTCGCCGACAGTTAACACTGAAGCTTTCTTT. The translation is CAISESPTVNTEAFF.